This T cell receptor beta chain is from a study of cytomegalovirus exposure and HLA in healthy donors. The PCR made use of 60 Vbeta and 13 Jbeta primers. The method was immunoSEQ multiplex PCR; TCRdb's version includes in-frame clones alone and lacks a portion of them. The sample has 150,000 or so clones; 60% to 85% are singletons. The CDR3 loop spans 15 amino acids. The V end was cut by 3 bases, the J end by 3 bases, with 16 bases between. CDR1 and CDR2 (germline): SGHNT, YYREEE (reference sequence). Sequences were obtained from PBMCs. The chain has TRBV5-4 and TRBJ2-7, with D possibly TRBD2 on 6 matching bases. This receptor was identified in a man younger than 40 in good health and CMV-seronegative. This CDR3 is CASSSGTDSNYEQYF. The CDR3 coding sequence is TGTGCCAGCAGCTCCGGGACTGACTCAAACTACGAGCAGTACTTC.